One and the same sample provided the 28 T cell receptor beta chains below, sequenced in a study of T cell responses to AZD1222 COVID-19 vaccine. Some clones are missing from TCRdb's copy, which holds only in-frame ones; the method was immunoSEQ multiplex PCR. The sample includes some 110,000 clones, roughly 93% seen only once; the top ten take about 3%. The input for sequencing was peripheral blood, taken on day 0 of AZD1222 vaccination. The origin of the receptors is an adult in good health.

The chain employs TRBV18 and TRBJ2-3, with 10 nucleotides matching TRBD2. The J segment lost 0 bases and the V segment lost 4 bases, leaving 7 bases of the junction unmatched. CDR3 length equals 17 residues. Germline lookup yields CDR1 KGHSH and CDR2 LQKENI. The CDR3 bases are TGTGCCAGCTCACTGATGGCTAGCGGGGGTAGCACAGATACGCAGTATTTT. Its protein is CASSLMASGGSTDTQYF.

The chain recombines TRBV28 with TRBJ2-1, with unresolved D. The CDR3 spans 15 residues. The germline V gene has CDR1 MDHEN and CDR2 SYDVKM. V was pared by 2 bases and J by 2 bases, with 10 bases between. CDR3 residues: CASSLGPAPYNEQFF. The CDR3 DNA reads TGTGCCAGCAGTTTAGGGCCGGCCCCCTACAATGAGCAGTTCTTC.

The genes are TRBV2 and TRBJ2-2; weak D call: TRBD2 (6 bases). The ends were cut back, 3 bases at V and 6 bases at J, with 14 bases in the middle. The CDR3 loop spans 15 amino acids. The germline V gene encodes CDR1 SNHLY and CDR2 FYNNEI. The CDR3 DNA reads TGTGCCAGCAGTGACCAGACTAGTCGCGCCGGGGAGCTGTTTTTT. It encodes CASSDQTSRAGELFF.

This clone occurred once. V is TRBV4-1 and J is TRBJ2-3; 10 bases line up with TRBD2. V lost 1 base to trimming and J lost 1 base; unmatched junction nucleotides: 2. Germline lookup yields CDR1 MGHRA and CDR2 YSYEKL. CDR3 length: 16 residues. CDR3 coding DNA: TGCGCCAGCAGCCAAGGACTAGCGGGTGGCACAGATACGCAGTATTTT. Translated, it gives CASSQGLAGGTDTQYF.

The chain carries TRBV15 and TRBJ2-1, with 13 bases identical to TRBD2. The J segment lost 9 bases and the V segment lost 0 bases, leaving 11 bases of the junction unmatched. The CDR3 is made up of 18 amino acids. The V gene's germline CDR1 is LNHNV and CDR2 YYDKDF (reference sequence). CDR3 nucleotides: TGTGCCACCAGCAGAGAGGCCTCGGGACTAGCGGGGCTTGGTGAGCAGTTCTTC. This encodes CATSREASGLAGLGEQFF.

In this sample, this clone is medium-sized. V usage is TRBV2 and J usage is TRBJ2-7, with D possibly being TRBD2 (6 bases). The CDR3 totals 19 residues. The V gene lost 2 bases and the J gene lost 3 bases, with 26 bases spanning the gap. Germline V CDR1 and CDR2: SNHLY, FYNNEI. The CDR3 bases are TGTGCCAGCAGTGAAAGCCCCTCCGAAGCGGGCACGAGGGGCTACGAGCAGTACTTC. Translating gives CASSESPSEAGTRGYEQYF.

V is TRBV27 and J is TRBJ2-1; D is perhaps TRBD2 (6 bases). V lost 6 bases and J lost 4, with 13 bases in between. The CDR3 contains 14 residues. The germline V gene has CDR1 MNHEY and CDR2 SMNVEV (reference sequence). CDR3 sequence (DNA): TGTGCCAGCAGGGAGGCTGGGACTTACAATGAGCAGTTCTTC. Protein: CASREAGTYNEQFF.

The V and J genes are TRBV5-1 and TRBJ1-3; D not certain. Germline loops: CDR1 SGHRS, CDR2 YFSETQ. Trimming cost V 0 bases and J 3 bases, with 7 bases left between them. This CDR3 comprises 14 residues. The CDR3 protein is CASSLGWIGNTIYF. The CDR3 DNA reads TGCGCCAGCAGCTTGGGTTGGATTGGAAACACCATATATTTT.

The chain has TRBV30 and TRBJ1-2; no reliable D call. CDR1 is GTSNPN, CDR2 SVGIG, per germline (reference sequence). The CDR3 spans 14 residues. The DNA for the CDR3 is TGTGCTTCTAGACCGGATTTGGGCACCTATGGCTACACCTTC. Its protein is CASRPDLGTYGYTF.

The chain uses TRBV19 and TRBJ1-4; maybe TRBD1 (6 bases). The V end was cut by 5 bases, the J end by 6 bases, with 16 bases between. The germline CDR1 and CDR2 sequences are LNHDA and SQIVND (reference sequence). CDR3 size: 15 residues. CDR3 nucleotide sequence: TGTGCCAGTAGTCCCACCGGGACACACTATGAAAAACTGTTTTTT. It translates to CASSPTGTHYEKLFF.

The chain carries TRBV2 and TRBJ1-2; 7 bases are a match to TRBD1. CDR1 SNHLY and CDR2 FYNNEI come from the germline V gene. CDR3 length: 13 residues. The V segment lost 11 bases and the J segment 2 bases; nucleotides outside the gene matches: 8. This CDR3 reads CAGQQGTNYGYTF. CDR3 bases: TGTGCCGGGCAACAGGGGACGAACTATGGCTACACCTTC.

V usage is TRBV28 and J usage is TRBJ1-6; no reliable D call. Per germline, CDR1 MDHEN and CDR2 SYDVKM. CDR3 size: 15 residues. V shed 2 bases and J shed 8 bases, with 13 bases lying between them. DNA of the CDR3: TGTGCCAGCAGTTTACTTATCCAAAATTATTCACCCCTCCACTTT. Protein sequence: CASSLLIQNYSPLHF.

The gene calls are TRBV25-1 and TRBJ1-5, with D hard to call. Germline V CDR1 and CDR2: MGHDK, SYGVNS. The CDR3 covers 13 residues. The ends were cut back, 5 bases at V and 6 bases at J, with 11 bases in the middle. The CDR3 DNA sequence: TGTGCCAGCAGTCCCTCCCTCAGTCAGCCCCAGCATTTT. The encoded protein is CASSPSLSQPQHF.

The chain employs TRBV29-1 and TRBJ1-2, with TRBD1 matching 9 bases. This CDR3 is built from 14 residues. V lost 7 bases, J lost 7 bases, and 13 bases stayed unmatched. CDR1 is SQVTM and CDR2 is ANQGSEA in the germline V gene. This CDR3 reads CSGGRGQGPGGYTF. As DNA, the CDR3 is TGCAGCGGGGGAAGGGGACAGGGACCGGGTGGCTACACCTTC.

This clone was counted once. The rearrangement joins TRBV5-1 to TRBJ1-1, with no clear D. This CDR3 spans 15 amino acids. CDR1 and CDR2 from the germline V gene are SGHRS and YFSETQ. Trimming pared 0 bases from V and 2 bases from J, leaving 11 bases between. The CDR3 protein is CASSLVAQDNTEAFF. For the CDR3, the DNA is TGCGCCAGCAGCTTGGTCGCTCAGGATAACACTGAAGCTTTCTTT.

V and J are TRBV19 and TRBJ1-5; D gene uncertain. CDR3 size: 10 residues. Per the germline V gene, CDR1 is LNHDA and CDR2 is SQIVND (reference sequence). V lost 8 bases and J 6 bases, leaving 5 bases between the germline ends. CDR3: CASGRQPQHF. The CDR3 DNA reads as TGTGCCAGTGGGCGTCAGCCCCAGCATTTT.

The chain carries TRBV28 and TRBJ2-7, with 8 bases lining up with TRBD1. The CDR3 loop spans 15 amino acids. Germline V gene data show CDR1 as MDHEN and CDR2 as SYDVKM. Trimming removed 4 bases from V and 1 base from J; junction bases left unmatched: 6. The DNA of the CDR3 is TGTGCCAGCAGTTCCACACGACAGGGGTCCTACGAGCAGTACTTC. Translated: CASSSTRQGSYEQYF. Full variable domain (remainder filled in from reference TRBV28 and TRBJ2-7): DVKVTQSSRYLVKRTGEKVFLECVQDMDHENMFWYRQDPGLGLRLIYFSYDVKMKEKGDIPEGYSVSREKKERFSLILESASTNQTSMYLCASSSTRQGSYEQYFGPGTRLTVT.

The CDR3 here is CASSPQGAYYEQYF. CDR3 coding DNA: TGTGCCAGCTCACCACAGGGGGCCTACTACGAGCAGTACTTC. The chain has TRBV18 and TRBJ2-7; 7 positions match TRBD1. Germline V CDR1 and CDR2: KGHSH, LQKENI. CDR3 length equals 14 residues. The V and J ends lost 1 base and 3 bases, in that order; junction bases with no gene match: 3.

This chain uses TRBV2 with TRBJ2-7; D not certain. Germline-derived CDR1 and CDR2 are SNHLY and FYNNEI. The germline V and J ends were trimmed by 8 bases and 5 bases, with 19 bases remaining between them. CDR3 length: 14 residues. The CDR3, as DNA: TGTGCCAGCGAAGAGATCAGCCGGATGAACGAGCAGTACTTC. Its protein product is CASEEISRMNEQYF.

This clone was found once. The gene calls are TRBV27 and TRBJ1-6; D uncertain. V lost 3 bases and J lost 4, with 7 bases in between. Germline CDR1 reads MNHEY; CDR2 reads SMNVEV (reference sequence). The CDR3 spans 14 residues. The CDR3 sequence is CASSFKAYNSPLHF. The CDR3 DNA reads TGTGCCAGCAGTTTTAAAGCTTATAATTCACCCCTCCACTTT.

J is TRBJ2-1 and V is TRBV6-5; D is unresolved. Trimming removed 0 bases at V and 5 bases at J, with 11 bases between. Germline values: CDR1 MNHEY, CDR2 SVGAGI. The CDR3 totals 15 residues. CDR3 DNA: TGTGCCAGCAGTTACTCGAGCTGGCAGGACAATGAGCAGTTCTTC. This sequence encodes CASSYSSWQDNEQFF.

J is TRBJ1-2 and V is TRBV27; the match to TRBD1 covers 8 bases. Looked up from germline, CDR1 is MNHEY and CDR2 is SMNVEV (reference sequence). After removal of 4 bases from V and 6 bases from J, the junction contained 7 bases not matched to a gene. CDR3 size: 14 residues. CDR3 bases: TGTGCCAGCAGTTGGACAGGGCAAACGAATGGCTACACCTTC. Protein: CASSWTGQTNGYTF.

For the CDR3, the DNA is TGTGCCATCAGTGAGGGGGGGAACTATGGCTACACCTTC. This encodes CAISEGGNYGYTF. The chain uses TRBV10-3 and TRBJ1-2, with D possibly matching TRBD1 (5 bases). Germline CDR1 reads ENHRY; CDR2 reads SYGVKD. The V gene lost 2 bases and the J gene lost 2 bases, with 6 bases spanning the gap. CDR3 length: 13 amino acids.

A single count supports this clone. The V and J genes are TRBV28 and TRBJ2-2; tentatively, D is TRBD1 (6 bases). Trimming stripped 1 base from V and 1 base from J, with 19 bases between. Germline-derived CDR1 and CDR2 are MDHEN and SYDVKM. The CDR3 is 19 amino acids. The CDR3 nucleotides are TGTGCCAGCAGTTTATTTATGATTGAGGGGGAGTGGAACACCGGGGAGCTGTTTTTT. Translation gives CASSLFMIEGEWNTGELFF.

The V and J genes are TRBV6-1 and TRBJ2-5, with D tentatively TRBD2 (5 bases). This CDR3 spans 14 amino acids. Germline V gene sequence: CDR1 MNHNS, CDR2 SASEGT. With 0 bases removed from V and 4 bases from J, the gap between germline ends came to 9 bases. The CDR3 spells CASSEAGGGETQYF. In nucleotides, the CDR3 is TGTGCCAGCAGTGAAGCTGGAGGTGGAGAGACCCAGTACTTC.

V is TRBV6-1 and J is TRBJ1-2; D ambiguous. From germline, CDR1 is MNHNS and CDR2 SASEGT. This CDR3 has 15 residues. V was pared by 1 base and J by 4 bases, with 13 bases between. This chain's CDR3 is CASSEVIGRTYGYTF. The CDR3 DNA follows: TGTGCCAGCAGTGAAGTAATTGGCCGGACCTATGGCTACACCTTC.

CDR3 loop: CASSIDREGYTGELFF. As DNA, the CDR3 is TGTGCCAGTAGTATAGATCGGGAGGGGTACACCGGGGAGCTGTTTTTT. This chain connects TRBV19 to TRBJ2-2; 8 nucleotides match TRBD2. This CDR3 is 16 amino acids long. V dropped 0 bases and J dropped 3; count of bases not matched to a gene: 3. Germline V lookup: CDR1 LNHDA, CDR2 SQIVND (reference sequence).

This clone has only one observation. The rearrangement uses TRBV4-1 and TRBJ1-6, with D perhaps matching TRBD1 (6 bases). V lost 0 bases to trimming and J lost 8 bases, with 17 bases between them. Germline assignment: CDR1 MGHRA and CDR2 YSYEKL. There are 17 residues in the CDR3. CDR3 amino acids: CASSQDRYRESDSPLHF. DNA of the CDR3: TGCGCCAGCAGCCAAGATAGGTACAGGGAAAGCGATTCACCCCTCCACTTT.